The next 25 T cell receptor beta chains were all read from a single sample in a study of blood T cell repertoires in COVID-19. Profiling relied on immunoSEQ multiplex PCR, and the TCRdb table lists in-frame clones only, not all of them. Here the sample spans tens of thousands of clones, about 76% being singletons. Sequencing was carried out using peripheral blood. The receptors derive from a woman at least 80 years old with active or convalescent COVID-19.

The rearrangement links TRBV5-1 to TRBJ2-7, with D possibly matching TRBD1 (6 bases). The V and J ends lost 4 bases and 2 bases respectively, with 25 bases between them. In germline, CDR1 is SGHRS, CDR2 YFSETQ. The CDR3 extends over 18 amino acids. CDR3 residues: CASSLTRSGQGSTYEQYF. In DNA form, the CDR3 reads TGCGCCAGCAGCCTGACTCGATCGGGTCAGGGGTCCACCTACGAGCAGTACTTC.

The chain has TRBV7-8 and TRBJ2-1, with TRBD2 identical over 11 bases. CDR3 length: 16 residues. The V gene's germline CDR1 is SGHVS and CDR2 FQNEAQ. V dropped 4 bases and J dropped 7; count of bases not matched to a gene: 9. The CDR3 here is CASSYDSGGGSNEQFF. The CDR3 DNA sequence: TGTGCCAGCAGCTACGATAGCGGGGGGGGTTCGAATGAGCAGTTCTTC.

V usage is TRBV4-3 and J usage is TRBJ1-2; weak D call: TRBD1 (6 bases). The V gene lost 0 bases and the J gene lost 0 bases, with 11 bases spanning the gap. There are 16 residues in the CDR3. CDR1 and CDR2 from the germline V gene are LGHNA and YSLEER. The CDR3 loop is CASSQDLDSTNYGYTF. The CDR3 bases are TGCGCCAGCAGCCAAGATCTGGACAGCACTAACTATGGCTACACCTTC.

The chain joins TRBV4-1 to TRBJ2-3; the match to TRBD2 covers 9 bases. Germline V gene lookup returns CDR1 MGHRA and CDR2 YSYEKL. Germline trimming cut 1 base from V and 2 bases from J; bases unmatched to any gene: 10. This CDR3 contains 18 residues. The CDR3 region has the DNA TGCGCCAGCAGCCAAGTGGCGGGGGGGCCGCAATCCACAGATACGCAGTATTTT. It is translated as CASSQVAGGPQSTDTQYF.

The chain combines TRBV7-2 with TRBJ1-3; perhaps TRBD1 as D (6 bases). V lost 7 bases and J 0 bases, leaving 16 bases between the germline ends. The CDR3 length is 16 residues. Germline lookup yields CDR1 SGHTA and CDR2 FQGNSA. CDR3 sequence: CASNLGEGVSGNTIYF. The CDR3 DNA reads TGTGCCAGCAATCTCGGGGAGGGGGTCTCTGGAAACACCATATATTTT.

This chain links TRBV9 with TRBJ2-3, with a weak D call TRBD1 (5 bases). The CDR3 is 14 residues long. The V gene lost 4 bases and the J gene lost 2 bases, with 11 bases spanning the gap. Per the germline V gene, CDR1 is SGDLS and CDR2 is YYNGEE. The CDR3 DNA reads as TGTGCCAGCAGCCCCCGACAGATCACAGATACGCAGTATTTT. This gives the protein CASSPRQITDTQYF.

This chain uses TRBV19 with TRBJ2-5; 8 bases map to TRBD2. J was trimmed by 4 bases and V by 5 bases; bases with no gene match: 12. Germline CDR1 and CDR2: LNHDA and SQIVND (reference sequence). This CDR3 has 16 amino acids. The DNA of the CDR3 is TGTGCCAGTAGTCCCTTAGCGGGGCCTCCGGGAGAGACCCAGTACTTC. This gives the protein CASSPLAGPPGETQYF.

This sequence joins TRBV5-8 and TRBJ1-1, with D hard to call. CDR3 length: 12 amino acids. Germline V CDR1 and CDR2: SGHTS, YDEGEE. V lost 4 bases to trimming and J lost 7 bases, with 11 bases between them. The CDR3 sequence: CASSRGSFEAFF. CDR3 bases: TGTGCCAGCAGCCGGGGATCCTTTGAAGCTTTCTTT.

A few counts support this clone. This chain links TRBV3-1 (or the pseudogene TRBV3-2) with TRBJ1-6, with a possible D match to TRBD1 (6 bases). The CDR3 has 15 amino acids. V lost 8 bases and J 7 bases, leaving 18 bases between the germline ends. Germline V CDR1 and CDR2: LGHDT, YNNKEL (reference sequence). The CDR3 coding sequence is TGTGCCAGCTCCAAGGACAGACTCCCAAATTCACCCCTCCACTTT. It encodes CASSKDRLPNSPLHF.

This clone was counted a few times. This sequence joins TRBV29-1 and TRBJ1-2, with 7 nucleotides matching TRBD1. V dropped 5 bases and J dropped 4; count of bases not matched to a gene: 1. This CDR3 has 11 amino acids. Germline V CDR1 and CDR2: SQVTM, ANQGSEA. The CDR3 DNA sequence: TGCAGCGTTCGGGACAGCTATGGCTACACCTTC. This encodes CSVRDSYGYTF.

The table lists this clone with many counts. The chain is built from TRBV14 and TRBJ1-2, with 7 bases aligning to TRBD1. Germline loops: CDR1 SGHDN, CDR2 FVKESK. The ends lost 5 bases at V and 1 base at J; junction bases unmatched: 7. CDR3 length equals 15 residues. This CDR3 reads CASSLRQGRNYGYTF. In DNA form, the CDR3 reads TGTGCCAGCAGCTTAAGACAGGGACGTAACTATGGCTACACCTTC.

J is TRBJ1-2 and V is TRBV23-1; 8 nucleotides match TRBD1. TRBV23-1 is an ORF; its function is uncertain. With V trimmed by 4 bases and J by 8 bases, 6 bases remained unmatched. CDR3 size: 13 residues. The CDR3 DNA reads TGCGCCAGCAGTCCAGACAGGGACAGGGGCTACACCTTC. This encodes CASSPDRDRGYTF.

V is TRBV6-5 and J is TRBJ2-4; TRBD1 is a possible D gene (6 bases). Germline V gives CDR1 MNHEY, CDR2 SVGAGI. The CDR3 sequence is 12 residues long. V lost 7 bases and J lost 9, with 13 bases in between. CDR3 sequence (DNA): TGTGCCAGCAACTCAGGGGTCGGCATTCAGTACTTC. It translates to CASNSGVGIQYF.

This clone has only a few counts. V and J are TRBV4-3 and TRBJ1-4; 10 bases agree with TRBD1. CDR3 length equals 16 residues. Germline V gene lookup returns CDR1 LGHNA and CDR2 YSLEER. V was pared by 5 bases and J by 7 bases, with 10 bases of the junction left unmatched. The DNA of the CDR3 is TGCGCCAGCAGCAGCTATGGACAGGGGGGGGGTGAAAAACTGTTTTTT. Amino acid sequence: CASSSYGQGGGEKLFF.

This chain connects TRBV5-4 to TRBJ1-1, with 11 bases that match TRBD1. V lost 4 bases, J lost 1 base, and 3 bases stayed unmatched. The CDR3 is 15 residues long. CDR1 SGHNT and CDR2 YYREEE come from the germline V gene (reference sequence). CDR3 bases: TGTGCCAGCAGCAGAGGGACAGGGGGGAACACTGAAGCTTTCTTT. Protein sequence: CASSRGTGGNTEAFF.

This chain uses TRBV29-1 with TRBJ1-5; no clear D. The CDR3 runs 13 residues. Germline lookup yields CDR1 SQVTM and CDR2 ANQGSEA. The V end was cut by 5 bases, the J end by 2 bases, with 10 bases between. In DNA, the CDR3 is TGCAGCGTTTCAGAGGCCCGCAATCAGCCCCAGCATTTT. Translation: CSVSEARNQPQHF.

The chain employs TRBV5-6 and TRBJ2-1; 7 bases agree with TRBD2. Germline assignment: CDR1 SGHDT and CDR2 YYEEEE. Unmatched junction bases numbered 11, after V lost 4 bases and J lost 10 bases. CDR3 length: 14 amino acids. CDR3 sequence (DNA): TGTGCCAGCAGCGCTGGGGGGGGAGTAACCGAGCAGTTCTTC. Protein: CASSAGGGVTEQFF.

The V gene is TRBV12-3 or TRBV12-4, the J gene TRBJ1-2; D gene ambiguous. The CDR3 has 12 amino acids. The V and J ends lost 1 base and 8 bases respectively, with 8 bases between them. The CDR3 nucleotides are TGTGCCAGCAGTTTAGGGAGAGAAGGCTACACCTTC. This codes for CASSLGREGYTF.

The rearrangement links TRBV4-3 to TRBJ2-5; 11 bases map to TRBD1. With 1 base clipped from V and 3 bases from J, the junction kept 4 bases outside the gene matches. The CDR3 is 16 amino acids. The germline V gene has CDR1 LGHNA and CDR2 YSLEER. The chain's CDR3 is CASSQGTGQGEETQYF. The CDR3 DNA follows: TGCGCCAGCAGCCAAGGGACGGGACAGGGGGAAGAGACCCAGTACTTC.

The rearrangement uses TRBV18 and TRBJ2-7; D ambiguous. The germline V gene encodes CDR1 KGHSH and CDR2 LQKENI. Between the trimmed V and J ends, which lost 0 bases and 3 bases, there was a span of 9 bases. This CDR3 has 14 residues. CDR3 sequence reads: CASSPPWQIYEQYF. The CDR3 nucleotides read TGTGCCAGCTCACCACCGTGGCAGATCTACGAGCAGTACTTC.

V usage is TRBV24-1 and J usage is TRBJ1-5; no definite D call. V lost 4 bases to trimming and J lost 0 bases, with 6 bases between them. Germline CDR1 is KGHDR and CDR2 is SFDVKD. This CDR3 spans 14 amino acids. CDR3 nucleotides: TGTGCCACCAGTGAGCGGCTTAGCAATCAGCCCCAGCATTTT. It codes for CATSERLSNQPQHF.

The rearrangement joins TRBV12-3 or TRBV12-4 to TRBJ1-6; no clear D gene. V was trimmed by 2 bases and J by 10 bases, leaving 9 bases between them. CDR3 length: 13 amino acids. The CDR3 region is CASSLLGRSPLHF. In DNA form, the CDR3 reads TGTGCCAGCAGTTTACTAGGCCGCTCACCCCTCCACTTT.

CDR3 region: CASSLAGYTGELFF. CDR3 nucleotides: TGTGCCAGCTCACTAGCGGGGTACACCGGGGAGCTGTTTTTT. The rearrangement uses TRBV18 and TRBJ2-2; 8 bases agree with TRBD2. Germline V gives CDR1 KGHSH, CDR2 LQKENI. V was clipped by 4 bases and J by 3 bases; unmatched bases: 1. CDR3 length: 14 residues. The full variable domain, with the rest looked up from reference TRBV18 and TRBJ2-2, is NAGVMQNPRHLVRRRGQEARLRCSPMKGHSHVYWYRQLPEEGLKFMVYLQKENIIDESGMPKERFSAEFPKEGPSILRIQQVVRGDSAAYFCASSLAGYTGELFFGEGSRLTVL.

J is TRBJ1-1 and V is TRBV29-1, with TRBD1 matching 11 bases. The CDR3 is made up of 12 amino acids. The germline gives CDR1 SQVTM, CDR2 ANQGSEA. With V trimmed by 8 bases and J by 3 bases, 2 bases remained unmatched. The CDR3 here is CSSGQGDTEAFF. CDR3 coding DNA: TGCAGCTCGGGACAGGGGGACACTGAAGCTTTCTTT.

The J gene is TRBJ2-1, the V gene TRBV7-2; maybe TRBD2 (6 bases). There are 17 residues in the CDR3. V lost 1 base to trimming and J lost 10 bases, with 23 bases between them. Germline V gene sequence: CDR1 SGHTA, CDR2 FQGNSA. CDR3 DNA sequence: TGTGCCAGCAGCTTAGGGGCTGCGGGGTTCGTACAATTGGAGCAGTTCTTC. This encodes CASSLGAAGFVQLEQFF.